This T cell receptor (beta chain) was recorded in a study of T cell responses to AZD1222 COVID-19 vaccine. The repertoire was sequenced with immunoSEQ multiplex PCR; TCRdb's copy has only in-frame clones and lacks some. The sample shows about 140,000 clones, approximately 95% of them seen only once. V dropped 4 bases and J dropped 2 bases, with 8 bases sitting between them. Germline V lookup: CDR1 MNHEY, CDR2 SVGAGI. This CDR3 has 13 residues. The receptor was isolated from an adult in good health. This sample comprised peripheral blood, obtained on day 0 of MenACWY control vaccination. V gene TRBV6-5 combines with J gene TRBJ1-1; D ambiguous. The CDR3 here is CASSSPGNTEAFF. CDR3 DNA sequence: TGTGCCAGCAGTTCCCCGGGAAACACTGAAGCTTTCTTT.